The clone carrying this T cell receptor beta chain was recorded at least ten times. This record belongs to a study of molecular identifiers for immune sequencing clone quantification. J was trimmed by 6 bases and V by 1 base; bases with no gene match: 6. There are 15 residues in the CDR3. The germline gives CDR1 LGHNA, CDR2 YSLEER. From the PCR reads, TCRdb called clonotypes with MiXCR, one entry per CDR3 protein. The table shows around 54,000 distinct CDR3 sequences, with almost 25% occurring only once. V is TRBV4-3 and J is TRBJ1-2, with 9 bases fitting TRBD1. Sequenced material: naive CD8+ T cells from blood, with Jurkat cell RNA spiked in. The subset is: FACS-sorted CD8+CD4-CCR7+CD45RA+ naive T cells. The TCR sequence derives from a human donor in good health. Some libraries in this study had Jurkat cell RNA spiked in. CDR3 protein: CASSQGRTGANGYTF. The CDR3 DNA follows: TGCGCCAGCAGCCAAGGACGGACAGGGGCGAATGGCTACACCTTC.